These 13 T cell receptor beta chains originate from one sample sequenced in a study of identical twins. TCRdb reprocessed the 5' RACE reads with MiXCR, giving one entry per CDR3 protein. The sample lists fewer than 650,000 distinct CDR3 sequences, around 9.6% occurring once. This sample was also put to use in a study of yellow fever vaccine responses in identical twins.

The sequencing sample was made of PBMCs. The receptors come from a woman aged 18-29 years in good health.

This clonotype has more than one count but fewer than ten. This chain connects TRBV7-8 to TRBJ2-7; D is unresolved. This CDR3 is 15 amino acids long. The V gene's germline CDR1 is SGHVS and CDR2 FQNEAQ. V dropped 1 base and J dropped 0 bases, with 10 bases sitting between them. The DNA for the CDR3 is TGTGCCAGCAGCTTAGGCCCAGTCCACTCCTACGAGCAGTACTTC. Its protein product is CASSLGPVHSYEQYF.

The V and J genes are TRBV4-2 and TRBJ1-1; possibly TRBD1 for D (6 bases). The CDR3 has 20 amino acids. The germline gives CDR1 LGHNA, CDR2 YNFKEQ. V lost 0 bases, J lost 2 bases, and 25 bases lay in between. The CDR3 sequence: CASSQERVQGPMGVNTEAFF. The CDR3 region has the DNA TGTGCCAGCAGCCAAGAGAGGGTCCAGGGGCCTATGGGCGTTAACACTGAAGCTTTCTTT.

This clonotype has a count of ten or more. The rearrangement joins TRBV20-1 to TRBJ2-5, with D tentatively TRBD2 (6 bases). Germline-derived CDR1 and CDR2 are DFQATT and SNEGSKA (reference sequence). This CDR3 spans 13 amino acids. V was pared by 6 bases and J by 2 bases, with 13 bases between. CDR3 loop: CSALGGLQETQYF. The CDR3 nucleotides read TGCAGTGCCCTTGGGGGGTTACAAGAGACCCAGTACTTC.

The chain has TRBV12-3 or TRBV12-4 and TRBJ2-4; 7 bases match TRBD2. V lost 1 base and J lost 0; bases outside the gene matches: 3. The CDR3 runs to 16 residues. The chain's CDR3 is CASSLGEGLAKNIQYF. CDR3 DNA: TGTGCCAGCAGTTTAGGGGAGGGACTAGCCAAAAACATTCAGTACTTC.

Ten or more counts support this clonotype. The rearrangement links TRBV20-1 to TRBJ2-1; 7 nucleotides match TRBD1. J gave up 7 bases and V 0 bases, and 9 bases lay outside the gene matches. Germline CDR1 and CDR2: DFQATT and SNEGSKA (reference sequence). The CDR3 runs 15 residues. The CDR3 reads CSARDQLPRGNEQFF. The CDR3 DNA reads TGCAGTGCTAGAGATCAACTCCCCAGGGGGAATGAGCAGTTCTTC.

Turning to this clonotype: A clone one base away is much larger, so this may be a read error. The V gene is TRBV20-1, the J gene TRBJ2-3, with 10 bases identical to TRBD2. The germline gives CDR1 DFQATT, CDR2 SNEGSKA (reference sequence). The CDR3 runs 17 residues. This CDR3 reads CCARSRGLANPTDTQYF. In DNA, the CDR3 is TGCTGTGCTAGATCCCGGGGACTAGCGAACCCCACAGATACGCAGTATTTT.

This chain connects TRBV7-2 to TRBJ1-1; 9 nucleotides align to TRBD1. CDR1 is SGHTA and CDR2 is FQGNSA in the germline V gene. The V segment lost 6 bases and the J segment 5 bases; nucleotides outside the gene matches: 13. This CDR3 has 16 residues. CDR3 DNA: TGTGCCAGCAGTCAACAGGCGGGACAGGGCTTAACTGAAGCTTTCTTT. The encoded protein is CASSQQAGQGLTEAFF.

The V and J genes are TRBV11-2 and TRBJ2-3; D might be TRBD1 (5 bases). This CDR3 has 14 residues. The V end lost 5 bases, the J end lost 5 bases, and 14 bases lay between the germline ends. Germline loops: CDR1 SGHAT, CDR2 FQNNGV. The chain's CDR3 is CASSGALGVDTQYF. The DNA of the CDR3 is TGTGCCAGCAGCGGGGCGCTAGGGGTAGATACGCAGTATTTT.

The V gene is TRBV20-1, the J gene TRBJ2-7; weak D call: TRBD2 (5 bases). CDR1 is DFQATT, CDR2 SNEGSKA, per germline (reference sequence). This CDR3 is built from 12 residues. Trimming cost V 3 bases and J 3 bases, with 9 bases left between them. CDR3 nucleotides: TGCAGTGCTAGGATAAGCGGCTACGAGCAGTACTTC. Protein: CSARISGYEQYF.

The chain is built from TRBV4-3 and TRBJ2-6; D is unclear. Trimming stripped 5 bases from V and 0 bases from J, with 8 bases between. Germline CDR1 and CDR2: LGHNA and YSLEER. The CDR3 has 15 residues. The CDR3 nucleotides read TGCGCCAGCAGCGACGTTATCTCTGGGGCCAACGTCCTGACTTTC. As protein: CASSDVISGANVLTF.

V is TRBV15 and J is TRBJ2-3; the D is unclear. This CDR3 spans 15 amino acids. The ends were cut back, 5 bases at V and 3 bases at J, with 15 bases in the middle. The germline V gene encodes CDR1 LNHNV and CDR2 YYDKDF (reference sequence). The CDR3 region has the DNA TGTGCCACCAGCGGGATTCGACTTGGGACAGATACGCAGTATTTT. Translating gives CATSGIRLGTDTQYF.

This clonotype was counted between two and nine times. The chain employs TRBV7-3 and TRBJ1-3; D call uncertain. With 4 bases removed from V and 4 bases from J, the gap between germline ends came to 11 bases. This CDR3 region has 14 residues. CDR1 is SGHTA and CDR2 is FQGTGA in the germline V gene. CDR3 coding DNA: TGTGCCAGCAGCTCCGCGCCCCAGGGAAACACCATATATTTT. Protein product: CASSSAPQGNTIYF. Based on the CDR3 plus reference TRBV7-3 and TRBJ1-3, the full variable domain is GAGVSQTPSNKVTEKGKYVELRCDPISGHTALYWYRQSLGQGPEFLIYFQGTGAADDSGLPNDRFFAVRPEGSVSTLKIQRTERGDSAVYLCASSSAPQGNTIYFGEGSWLTVV.

This clonotype appeared many times. The chain is built from TRBV20-1 and TRBJ2-1; D unclear. This CDR3 has 15 amino acids. Germline V gene lookup returns CDR1 DFQATT and CDR2 SNEGSKA (reference sequence). V lost 0 bases, J lost 1 base, and 10 bases lay in between. The CDR3 nucleotides are TGCAGTGCTAGAGATCTTCGCGGTTCCTACAATGAGCAGTTCTTC. It yields the protein CSARDLRGSYNEQFF.